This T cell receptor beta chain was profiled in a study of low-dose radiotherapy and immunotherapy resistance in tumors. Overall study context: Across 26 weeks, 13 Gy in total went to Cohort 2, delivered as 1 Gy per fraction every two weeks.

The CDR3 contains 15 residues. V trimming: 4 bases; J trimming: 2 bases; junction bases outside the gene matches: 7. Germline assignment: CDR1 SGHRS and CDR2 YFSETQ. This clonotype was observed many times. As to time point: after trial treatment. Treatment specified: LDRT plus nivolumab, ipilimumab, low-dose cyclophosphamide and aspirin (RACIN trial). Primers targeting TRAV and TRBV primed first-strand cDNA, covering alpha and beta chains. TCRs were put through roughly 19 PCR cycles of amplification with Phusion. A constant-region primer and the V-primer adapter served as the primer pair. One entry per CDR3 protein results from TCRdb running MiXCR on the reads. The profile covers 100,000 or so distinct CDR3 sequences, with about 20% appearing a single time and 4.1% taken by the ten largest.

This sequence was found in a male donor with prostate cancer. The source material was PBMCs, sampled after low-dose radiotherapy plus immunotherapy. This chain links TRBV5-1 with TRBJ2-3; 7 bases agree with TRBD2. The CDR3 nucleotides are TGCGCCAGCAGCGGAGCTAGCGGCCTCACAGATACGCAGTATTTT. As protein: CASSGASGLTDTQYF.